These 14 T cell receptor beta chains were all obtained from the same sample, sequenced in a study of T cells in Graves' hyperthyroidism and ophthalmopathy. Researchers took RNA transcripts and amplified the TCR beta CDR3 regions from them. Primed by the HTBI set, a first-round RT-PCR was run on the TCR CDR3. TCRdb redid the calling of the multiplex PCR reads with MiXCR, one entry per CDR3 protein. Here the sample spans roughly 750,000 distinct CDR3 sequences, about 17% being singletons. Sequencing used blood. These TCRs come from a young man with Graves' hyperthyroidism.

This clonotype was counted ten times or more. This sequence joins TRBV2 and TRBJ2-5; D perhaps matches TRBD2 (5 bases). CDR1 is SNHLY and CDR2 is FYNNEI in the germline V gene. Trimming took 3 bases from V and 7 from J, leaving 15 bases between them. This CDR3 has 14 amino acids. The CDR3 DNA is TGTGCCAGCAGTGACTATAGCGTCATCGGGACCCAGTACTTC. Amino acids: CASSDYSVIGTQYF.

In its sample, this clonotype was seen many times. The chain uses TRBV20-1 and TRBJ2-5, with a weak D call TRBD2 (5 bases). Germline V gives CDR1 DFQATT, CDR2 SNEGSKA (reference sequence). CDR3 length: 15 amino acids. V was shortened by 2 bases and J by 7 bases, with 20 bases between the two germline ends. In DNA, the CDR3 is TGCAGTGCTAGAACCGCGGGCCTTCAACGCGGGACCCAGTACTTC. It specifies CSARTAGLQRGTQYF.

The V and J genes are TRBV12-5 and TRBJ2-3; maybe TRBD2 (6 bases). Germline V gene sequence: CDR1 LGHNT, CDR2 FRNRAP. V was clipped by 4 bases and J by 6 bases, with 17 bases between them. CDR3 length: 15 residues. The CDR3 spells CASGSPRRESDTQYF. DNA for the CDR3: TGTGCTAGTGGTTCCCCCCGACGGGAGTCTGATACGCAGTATTTT.

This clonotype was picked up a small number of times. The J gene is TRBJ2-1, the V gene TRBV29-1; 11 positions match TRBD2. Trimming removed 1 base from V and 5 bases from J; junction bases left unmatched: 10. The germline gives CDR1 SQVTM, CDR2 ANQGSEA. CDR3 size: 17 residues. The CDR3 sequence: CSVEGVLAGGGDNEQFF. The CDR3 nucleotides are TGCAGCGTTGAAGGGGTCCTAGCGGGGGGAGGAGACAATGAGCAGTTCTTC.

The chain couples TRBV7-2 to TRBJ1-2, with D maybe TRBD1 (5 bases). CDR1 and CDR2 (germline): SGHTA, FQGNSA. The CDR3 is 17 residues long. Trimming removed 6 bases at V and 3 bases at J, with 23 bases between. The CDR3 loop is CASSYSLGAAGYYGYTF. The CDR3 coding sequence is TGTGCCAGCAGTTACTCCCTAGGGGCCGCCGGATACTATGGCTACACCTTC. The full variable domain, rest sourced from reference TRBV7-2 and TRBJ1-2, is GAGVSQSPSNKVTEKGKDVELRCDPISGHTALYWYRQSLGQGLEFLIYFQGNSAPDKSGLPSDRFSAERTGGSVSTLTIQRTQQEDSAVYLCASSYSLGAAGYYGYTFGSGTRLTVV.

This clonotype appeared a few times. The chain employs TRBV12-5 and TRBJ2-1; no reliable D call. The CDR3 sequence is 16 residues long. Trimming stripped 2 bases from V and 0 bases from J, with 11 bases between. Germline V gene lookup returns CDR1 LGHNT and CDR2 FRNRAP. The CDR3 here is CASGLRLPSSYNEQFF. DNA of the CDR3: TGTGCTAGTGGTTTGAGGCTACCTAGCTCCTACAATGAGCAGTTCTTC.

This clonotype was seen more than once but under ten times. This chain uses TRBV20-1 with TRBJ2-1; D may be TRBD2 (5 bases). The germline gives CDR1 DFQATT, CDR2 SNEGSKA (reference sequence). The CDR3 has 13 residues. Trimming stripped 0 bases from V and 10 bases from J, with 13 bases between. The CDR3 sequence is CSARDQSSGEQFF. The DNA of the CDR3 is TGCAGTGCTAGAGATCAATCCAGCGGCGAGCAGTTCTTC.

This clonotype appeared many times. Written as DNA, the CDR3 is TGTGCCAGCAGTTTAAGGCCATCCTATGGCTACACCTTC. This gives the protein CASSLRPSYGYTF. The chain carries TRBV27 and TRBJ1-2; D remains ambiguous. Per the germline V gene, CDR1 is MNHEY and CDR2 is SMNVEV (reference sequence). CDR3 length: 13 residues. With 2 bases removed from V and 4 bases from J, the gap between germline ends came to 8 bases.

This clonotype was found many times. V gene TRBV28 combines with J gene TRBJ2-7; D not certain. CDR3 length: 15 amino acids. In germline, CDR1 is MDHEN, CDR2 SYDVKM. The germline V and J ends were trimmed by 3 bases and 2 bases, with 14 bases remaining between them. Here the CDR3 DNA reads TGTGCCAGCAGTTTTTTGCCAGGCGCCCCCTACGAGCAGTACTTC. Translating gives CASSFLPGAPYEQYF.

This clonotype was counted at least ten times. This chain uses TRBV7-6 with TRBJ2-1; no clear D. The germline CDR1 and CDR2 sequences are SGHVS and FNYEAQ. The V and J ends lost 0 bases and 8 bases respectively, with 11 bases between them. The CDR3 consists of 14 residues. The CDR3 sequence is CASSLAHADDEQFF. DNA of the CDR3: TGTGCCAGCAGCTTAGCGCACGCGGACGATGAGCAGTTCTTC.

As regards this clonotype: With a much larger clone just one base away, this may be a read error. The rearrangement joins TRBV11-1 to TRBJ1-1; D is unclear. Germline loops: CDR1 SGHAT, CDR2 FQDESV (reference sequence). The CDR3 covers 14 residues. CDR3 nucleotides: TGTACCAGCAGCTTAGAAGCAGTAGCCACTGAAGCTTTCTTT. It translates to CTSSLEAVATEAFF.

The sample holds many counts of this clonotype. V gene TRBV7-2 combines with J gene TRBJ2-7, with D perhaps TRBD2 (5 bases). Looked up from germline, CDR1 is SGHTA and CDR2 is FQGNSA. V lost 3 bases, J lost 4 bases, and 10 bases lay in between. The CDR3 runs 13 residues. CDR3 loop: CASSLVGGYEQYF. Here the CDR3 DNA reads TGTGCCAGCAGCTTGGTAGGCGGGTACGAGCAGTACTTC.

This clonotype was seen ten or more times. The V and J genes are TRBV20-1 and TRBJ2-1, with 11 bases that match TRBD2. Trimming removed 5 bases from V and 3 bases from J; junction bases left unmatched: 6. The CDR3 is 15 amino acids. In germline, CDR1 is DFQATT, CDR2 SNEGSKA (reference sequence). In DNA form, the CDR3 reads TGCAGTGCTCCTCTTAGCGGGAGGGGCTACAATGAGCAGTTCTTC. This translates into CSAPLSGRGYNEQFF.

Only one count was recorded for this clonotype. This chain links TRBV30 with TRBJ1-2; D is unresolved. Looked up from germline, CDR1 is GTSNPN and CDR2 is SVGIG (reference sequence). V lost 5 bases and J 6 bases, leaving 10 bases between the germline ends. The CDR3 runs to 11 residues. The CDR3 DNA follows: TGTGCCTGGTCCTACAGTGATGGCTACACCTTC. Protein sequence: CAWSYSDGYTF.